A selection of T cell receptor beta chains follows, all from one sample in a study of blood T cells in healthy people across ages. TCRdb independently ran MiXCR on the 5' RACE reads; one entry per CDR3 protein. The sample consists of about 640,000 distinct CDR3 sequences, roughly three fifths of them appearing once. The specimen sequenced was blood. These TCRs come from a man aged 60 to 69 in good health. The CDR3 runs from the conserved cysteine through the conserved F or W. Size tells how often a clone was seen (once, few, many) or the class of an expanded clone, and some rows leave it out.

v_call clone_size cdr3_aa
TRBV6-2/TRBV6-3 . CASRNQFGWSEQFF
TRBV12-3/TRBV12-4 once CAARTSDNSPLHF
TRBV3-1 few CASSQEGLQTYTDTQYF
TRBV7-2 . CASSSPAEGANVLTF
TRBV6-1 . CATLLDHNSPLHF
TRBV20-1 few CSATGGGYYGYTF
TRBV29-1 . CSVGFQGQSYGYTF
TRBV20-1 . CSASGTGGIYEQYF
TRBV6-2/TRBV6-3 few CASSPTGVGYEQYF
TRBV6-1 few CASSDQGSPLHF
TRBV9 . CASSVDTLYNEQFF
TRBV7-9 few CASSDPDRSGANVLTF
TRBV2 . CASSEQASGDNEQFF
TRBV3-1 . CASSQEFRRYEQYF
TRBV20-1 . CSARPRLAGYNEQFF
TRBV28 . CASSTRLAGLETQYF
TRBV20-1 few CSARDRVGWDEQYF
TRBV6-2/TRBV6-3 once CASSYAGGLTEAFF
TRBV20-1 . CSASRDSRGTDTQYF
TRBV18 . CASSPFRGWEQYF
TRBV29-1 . CSVDKRGGETQYF
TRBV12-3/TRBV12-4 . CASSFGGASQETQYF
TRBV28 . CASSARTGANQPQHF
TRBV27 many CAPYEQYF
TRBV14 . CASSQVTAGGYTF
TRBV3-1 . CASSRTGYEGYTF
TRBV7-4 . CASSLPGTGSSYEQYF
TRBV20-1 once CSARKRKGWEEKLFF
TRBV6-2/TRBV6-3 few CASREDSYYGYTF
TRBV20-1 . CSARAGTGVGDTQYF
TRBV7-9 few CASSKTGTEGAEAQYF
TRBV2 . CASHRVPYNEQFF
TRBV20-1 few CSASLGTPGHEQYF
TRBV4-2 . CGSSQEAGRETQYF
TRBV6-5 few CASSYGQFNEKLFF
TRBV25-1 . CASSPAGHEKLFF
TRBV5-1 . CASFRGVGHITDTQYF
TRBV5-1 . CASSLVVGGNEQFF
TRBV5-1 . CASSLALAGGSHEQFF
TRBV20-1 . CSARPRANTGELFF
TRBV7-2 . CASSLGLLGITETQYF
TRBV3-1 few CASSQNEGRGEQYF
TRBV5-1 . CASSFSVQSNYGYTF
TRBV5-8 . CASSLEPLQGRPQHF
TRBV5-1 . CASSVDRSNGYTF
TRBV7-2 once CASSQARSGANVLTF
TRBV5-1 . CASSLVPGGRDEQFF
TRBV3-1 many CASSQRGGSMWTQYF
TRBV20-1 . CSARDPGTGFTYEQYF
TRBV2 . CASTRGANEKLFF
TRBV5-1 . CASSGGGPSPTDTQYF
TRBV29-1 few CSVEVGDSSYNEQFF
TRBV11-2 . CASSTGGTPYQETQYF
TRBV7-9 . CASSPHGGARGSQYF
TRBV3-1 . CASSQVLDLGETQYF
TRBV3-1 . CASSQDIRAAGETQYF